The 8 T cell receptor beta chains listed next were all sequenced from one sample in a study of stem cell transplantation in POMP-related autoinflammatory disease. Some clones are missing from TCRdb's copy, which holds only in-frame ones; the method was immunoSEQ multiplex PCR. Among approximately 65,000 clones listed, roughly 90% were seen once. The specimen was CD4+ T cells from PBMCs, collected after stem cell transplantation. These receptors originate from a human patient with POMP-related autoinflammation and immune dysregulation (PRAID). Some T cells may arise from the graft donor.

The V gene is TRBV15, the J gene TRBJ2-3, with D uncertain. Trimming shortened V by 0 bases and J by 8 bases, and 12 bases separated the two germline ends. Germline CDR1 reads LNHNV; CDR2 reads YYDKDF (reference sequence). This CDR3 is 14 amino acids long. CDR3 amino acids: CATSRDTAKPTQYF. CDR3 bases: TGTGCCACCAGCAGAGATACCGCCAAACCTACGCAGTATTTT.

This rearrangement joins TRBV20-1 to TRBJ2-1; unclear D gene. Looked up from germline, CDR1 is DFQATT and CDR2 is SNEGSKA (reference sequence). The CDR3 is 10 amino acids. V was clipped by 2 bases and J by 9 bases, with 5 bases between them. CDR3 DNA: TGCAGTGCTAGACCGGGTGAGCAGTTCTTC. Residues: CSARPGEQFF.

The rearrangement joins TRBV10-1 to TRBJ2-3; no clear D gene. Deletions cut 4 bases from V and 2 bases from J, with 7 bases between. Germline V gene data show CDR1 as WNHNN and CDR2 as SYGVQD (reference sequence). The CDR3 contains 13 residues. CDR3 DNA sequence: TGCGCCAGCAGTGTTCGGGTCACAGATACGCAGTATTTT. Its protein is CASSVRVTDTQYF.

The chain employs TRBV6-5 and TRBJ1-2; D is unresolved. The ends were cut back, 5 bases at V and 1 base at J, with 8 bases in the middle. The CDR3 spans 13 residues. Germline lookup yields CDR1 MNHEY and CDR2 SVGAGI. The CDR3 nucleotides are TGTGCCAGCAGTAAATCCCTTAACTATGGCTACACCTTC. The encoded protein is CASSKSLNYGYTF.

The chain joins TRBV28 to TRBJ2-7, with 7 positions matching TRBD1. V trimming: 4 bases; J trimming: 3 bases; junction bases outside the gene matches: 9. The length of the CDR3 is 15 residues. Germline V CDR1 and CDR2: MDHEN, SYDVKM. The CDR3 is CASSSDKTGIYEQYV. CDR3 nucleotide sequence: TGTGCCAGCAGTTCCGACAAGACAGGGATCTACGAGCAGTACGTC.

The chain uses TRBV2 and TRBJ2-1, with D perhaps TRBD2 (6 bases). V lost 5 bases and J lost 10, with 15 bases in between. This CDR3 spans 13 amino acids. The germline V gene has CDR1 SNHLY and CDR2 FYNNEI. The CDR3 region is CASSRDSSGEQFF. The CDR3 bases are TGTGCCAGCAGTCGGGACTCCTCGGGAGAGCAGTTCTTC.

This rearrangement joins TRBV28 to TRBJ2-2; TRBD1 aligns across 9 bases. The J segment lost 6 bases and the V segment lost 6 bases, leaving 11 bases of the junction unmatched. Germline V gene sequence: CDR1 MDHEN, CDR2 SYDVKM. The CDR3 is 16 residues long. As DNA, the CDR3 is TGTGCCAGCAGGGAATTCGGGGACAGGGCTGCCGGGGAGCTGTTTTTT. Protein product: CASREFGDRAAGELFF.

The chain uses TRBV5-4 and TRBJ1-4; a possible D gene is TRBD1 (6 bases). The CDR3 has 15 residues. The germline gives CDR1 SGHNT, CDR2 YYREEE (reference sequence). V lost 3 bases and J 8 bases, leaving 17 bases between the germline ends. The CDR3 coding sequence is TGTGCCAGCAGCTCAGATAGGGGGTGGAACGAAAAACTGTTTTTT. Translating it yields CASSSDRGWNEKLFF.